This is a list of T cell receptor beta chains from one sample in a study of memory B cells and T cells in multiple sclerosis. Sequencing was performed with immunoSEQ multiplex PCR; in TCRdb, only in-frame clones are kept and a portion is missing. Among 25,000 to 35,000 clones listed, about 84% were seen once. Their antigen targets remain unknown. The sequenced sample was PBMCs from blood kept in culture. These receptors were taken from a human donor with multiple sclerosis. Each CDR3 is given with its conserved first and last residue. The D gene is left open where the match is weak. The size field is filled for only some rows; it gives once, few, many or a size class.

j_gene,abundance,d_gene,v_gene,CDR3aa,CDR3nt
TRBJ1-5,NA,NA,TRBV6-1,CASIPEYSNQPQHF,TGTGCCAGCATCCCGGAGTATAGCAATCAGCCCCAGCATTTT
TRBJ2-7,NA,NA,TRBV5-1,CASSSGRPYEQYF,TGCGCCAGCAGCTCGGGCAGACCTTACGAGCAGTACTTC
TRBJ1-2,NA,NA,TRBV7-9,CASSSGQLYGYTF,TGTGCCAGCAGCTCCGGACAGCTTTATGGCTACACCTTC
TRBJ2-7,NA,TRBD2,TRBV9,CASSARLAGYEQYF,TGTGCCAGCAGCGCTAGACTAGCGGGGTACGAGCAGTACTTC
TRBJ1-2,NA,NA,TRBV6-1,CASHSPNYGYTF,TGTGCCAGCCATAGTCCCAACTATGGCTACACCTTC
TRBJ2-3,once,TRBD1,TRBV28,CASSSTGDSTDTQYF,TGTGCCAGCAGTTCGACAGGGGATAGTACAGATACGCAGTATTTT
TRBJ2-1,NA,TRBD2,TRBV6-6,CASSDSGRRGNEQFF,TGTGCCAGCAGCGATAGCGGGAGGAGGGGCAATGAGCAGTTCTTC
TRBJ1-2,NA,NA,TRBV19,CATSPRTASNYGYTF,TGTGCCACCTCCCCCAGGACAGCCTCTAACTATGGCTACACCTTC
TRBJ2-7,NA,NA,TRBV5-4,CASSLSLQGYEQYF,TGTGCCAGCAGCTTGAGCCTACAGGGCTACGAGCAGTACTTC
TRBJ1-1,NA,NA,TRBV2,CASSEVHEAFF,TGTGCCAGCAGTGAAGTCCATGAAGCTTTCTTT
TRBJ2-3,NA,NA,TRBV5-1,CASSLGGPDTQYF,TGCGCCAGCAGCTTGGGAGGACCAGATACGCAGTATTTT
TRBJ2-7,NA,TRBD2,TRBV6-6,CASSRGSSYEQYF,TGTGCCAGCAGTCGCGGGAGCAGCTACGAGCAGTACTTC
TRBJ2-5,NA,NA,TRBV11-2,CASSLVGETQYF,TGTGCCAGCAGCTTAGTCGGGGAGACCCAGTACTTC
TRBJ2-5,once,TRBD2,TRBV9,CASSVEGTSGETQYF,TGTGCCAGCAGCGTGGAAGGGACTAGCGGAGAGACCCAGTACTTC
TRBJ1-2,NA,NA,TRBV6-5,CASLPLRGQVGYTF,TGTGCCAGCCTCCCCCTACGGGGGCAAGTTGGCTACACCTTC
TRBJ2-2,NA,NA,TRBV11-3,CASSFSGIQTGELFF,TGTGCCAGCAGCTTTAGTGGGATCCAGACCGGGGAGCTGTTTTTT
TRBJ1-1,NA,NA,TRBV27,CASSLGRATEAFF,TGTGCCAGCAGTTTAGGCAGGGCCACTGAAGCTTTCTTT
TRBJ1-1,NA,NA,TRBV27,CASSSQGHTEAFF,TGTGCCAGCAGTTCTCAGGGGCACACTGAAGCTTTCTTT
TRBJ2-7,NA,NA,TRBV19,CASSTDGRGFREQYF,TGTGCCAGTAGTACGGACGGTAGGGGCTTCCGGGAGCAGTACTTC
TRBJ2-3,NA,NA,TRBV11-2,CASSLVGGGDTQYF,TGTGCCAGCAGCTTAGTAGGGGGGGGAGATACGCAGTATTTT
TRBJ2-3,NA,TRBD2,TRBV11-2,CASSPPPSGPFVDTQYF,TGTGCCAGCAGCCCCCCACCTAGCGGCCCTTTCGTAGATACGCAGTATTTT
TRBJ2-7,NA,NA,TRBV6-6,CASTLDRASGYEQYF,TGTGCCAGCACCTTAGACCGGGCGAGTGGCTACGAGCAGTACTTC
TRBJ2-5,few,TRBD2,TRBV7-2,CASRELAGETQYF,TGTGCCAGCAGGGAACTAGCGGGAGAGACCCAGTACTTC
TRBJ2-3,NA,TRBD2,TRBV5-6,CASRNGLAEYTDTQYF,TGTGCCAGCAGGAACGGACTAGCGGAATACACAGATACGCAGTATTTT
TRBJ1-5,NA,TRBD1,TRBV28,CASSWDRGMGQPQHF,TGTGCCAGCAGTTGGGACAGGGGGATGGGTCAGCCCCAGCATTTT
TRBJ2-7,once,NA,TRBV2,CASSEAGTISSYEQYF,TGTGCCAGCAGTGAAGCCGGGACAATTAGTAGTTACGAGCAGTACTTC